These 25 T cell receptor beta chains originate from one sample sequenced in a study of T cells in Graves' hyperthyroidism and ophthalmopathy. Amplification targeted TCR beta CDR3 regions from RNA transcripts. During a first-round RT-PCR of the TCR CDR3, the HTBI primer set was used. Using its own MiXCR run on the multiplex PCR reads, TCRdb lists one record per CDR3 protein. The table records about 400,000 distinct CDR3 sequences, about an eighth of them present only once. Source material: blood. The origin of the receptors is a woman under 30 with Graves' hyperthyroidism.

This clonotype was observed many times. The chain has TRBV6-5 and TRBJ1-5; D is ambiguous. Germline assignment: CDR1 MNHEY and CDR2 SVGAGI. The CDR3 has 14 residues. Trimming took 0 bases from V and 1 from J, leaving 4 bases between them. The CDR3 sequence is CASSYSGSNQPQHF. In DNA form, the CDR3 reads TGTGCCAGCAGTTACTCTGGCAGCAATCAGCCCCAGCATTTT.

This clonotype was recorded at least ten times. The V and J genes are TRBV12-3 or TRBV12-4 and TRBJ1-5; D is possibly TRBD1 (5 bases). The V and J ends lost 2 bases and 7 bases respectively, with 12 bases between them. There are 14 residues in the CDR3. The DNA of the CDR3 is TGTGCCAGCAGTTTACAGGGCCTAGGGCAGCCCCAGCATTTT. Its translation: CASSLQGLGQPQHF.

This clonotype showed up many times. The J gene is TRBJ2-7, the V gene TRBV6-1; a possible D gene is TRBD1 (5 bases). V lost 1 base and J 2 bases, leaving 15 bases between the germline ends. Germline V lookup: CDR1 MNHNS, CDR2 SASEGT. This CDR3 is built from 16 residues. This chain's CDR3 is CASSEEQVPRAYEQYF. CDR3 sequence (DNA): TGTGCCAGCAGTGAAGAACAGGTCCCCAGGGCCTACGAGCAGTACTTC.

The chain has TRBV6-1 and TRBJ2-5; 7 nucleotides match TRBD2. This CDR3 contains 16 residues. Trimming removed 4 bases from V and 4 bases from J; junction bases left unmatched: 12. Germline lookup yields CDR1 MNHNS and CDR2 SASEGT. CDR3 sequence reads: CASSVLQTSMTETQYF. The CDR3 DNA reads TGTGCCAGCAGTGTCCTCCAGACTAGCATGACAGAGACCCAGTACTTC.

The CDR3 protein is CASSQTRQGADTQYF. The CDR3 DNA follows: TGCGCCAGCAGCCAAACCCGGCAGGGGGCAGATACGCAGTATTTT. V is TRBV4-1 and J is TRBJ2-3; TRBD1 agrees at 7 bases. The V and J ends lost 2 bases and 4 bases, in that order; junction bases with no gene match: 6. The CDR3 covers 15 residues. CDR1 and CDR2 from the germline V gene are MGHRA and YSYEKL.

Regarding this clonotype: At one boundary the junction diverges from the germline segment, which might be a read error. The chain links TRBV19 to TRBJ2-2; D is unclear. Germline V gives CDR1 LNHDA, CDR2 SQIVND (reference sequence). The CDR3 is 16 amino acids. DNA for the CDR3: TGTGCCGTACACGCCCCACTCCCCGCGAACGCCGGGGAGCTGTTTTTT. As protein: CAVHAPLPANAGELFF.

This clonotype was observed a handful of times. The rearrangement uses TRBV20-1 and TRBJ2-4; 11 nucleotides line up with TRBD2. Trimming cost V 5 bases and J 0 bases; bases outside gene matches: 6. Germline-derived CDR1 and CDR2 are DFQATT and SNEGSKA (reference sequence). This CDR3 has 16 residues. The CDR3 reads CSAESSGRLAKNIQYF. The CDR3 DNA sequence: TGCAGTGCTGAGTCTAGCGGGAGGCTAGCCAAAAACATTCAGTACTTC.

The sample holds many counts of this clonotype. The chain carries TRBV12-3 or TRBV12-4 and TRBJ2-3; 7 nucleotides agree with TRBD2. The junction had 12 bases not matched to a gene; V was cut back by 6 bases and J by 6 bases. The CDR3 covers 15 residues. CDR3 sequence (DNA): TGTGCCAGCAGCACGAGCGGGAAGGGATCGGATACGCAGTATTTT. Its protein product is CASSTSGKGSDTQYF.

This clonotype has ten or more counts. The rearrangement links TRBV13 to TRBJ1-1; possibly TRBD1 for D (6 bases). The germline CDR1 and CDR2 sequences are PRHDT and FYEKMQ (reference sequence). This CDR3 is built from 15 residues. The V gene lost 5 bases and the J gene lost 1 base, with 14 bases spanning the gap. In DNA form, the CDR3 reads TGTGCCAGCAGCCTAAGGGGGGGGTCGAACACTGAAGCTTTCTTT. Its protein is CASSLRGGSNTEAFF.

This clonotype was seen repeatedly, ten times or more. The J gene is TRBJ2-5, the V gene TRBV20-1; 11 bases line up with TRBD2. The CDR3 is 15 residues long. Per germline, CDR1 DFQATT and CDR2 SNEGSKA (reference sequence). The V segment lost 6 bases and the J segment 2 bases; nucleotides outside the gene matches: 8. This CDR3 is CSAPTLAGGQETQYF. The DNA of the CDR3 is TGCAGTGCACCTACCTTAGCGGGGGGGCAAGAGACCCAGTACTTC.

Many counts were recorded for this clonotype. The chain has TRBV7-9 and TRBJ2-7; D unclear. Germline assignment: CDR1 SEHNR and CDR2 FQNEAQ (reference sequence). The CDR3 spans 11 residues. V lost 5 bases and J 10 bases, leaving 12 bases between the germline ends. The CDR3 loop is CASSTPGEQYF. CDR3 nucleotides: TGTGCCAGCAGCACCCCTGGGGAACAGTACTTC.

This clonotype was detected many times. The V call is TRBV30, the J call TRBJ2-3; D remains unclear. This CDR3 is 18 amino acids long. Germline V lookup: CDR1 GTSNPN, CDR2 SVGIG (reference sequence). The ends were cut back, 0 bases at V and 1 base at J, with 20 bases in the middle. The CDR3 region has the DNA TGTGCCTGGAGTGTACCCCCCTTACGTCTAGTTGGCACAGATACGCAGTATTTT. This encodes CAWSVPPLRLVGTDTQYF.

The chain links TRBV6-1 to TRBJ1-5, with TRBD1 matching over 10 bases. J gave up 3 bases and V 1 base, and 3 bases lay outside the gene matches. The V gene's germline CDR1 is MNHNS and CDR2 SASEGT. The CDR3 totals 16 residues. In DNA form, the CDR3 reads TGTGCCAGCAGTGAAGGGACAGGGGGATTCAATCAGCCCCAGCATTTT. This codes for CASSEGTGGFNQPQHF.

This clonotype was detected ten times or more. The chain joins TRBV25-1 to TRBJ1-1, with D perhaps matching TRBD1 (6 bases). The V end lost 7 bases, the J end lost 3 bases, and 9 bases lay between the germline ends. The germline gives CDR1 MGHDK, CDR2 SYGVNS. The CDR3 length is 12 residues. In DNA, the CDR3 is TGTGCCAGCAAAAGGGGGTACACTGAAGCTTTCTTT. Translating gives CASKRGYTEAFF.

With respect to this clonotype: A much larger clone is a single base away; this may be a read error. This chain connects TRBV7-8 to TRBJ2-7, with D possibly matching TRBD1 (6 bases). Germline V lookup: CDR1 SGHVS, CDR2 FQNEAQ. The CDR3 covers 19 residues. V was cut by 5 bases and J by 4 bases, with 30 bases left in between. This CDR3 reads CASSRKKRQLGGEQYEQYF. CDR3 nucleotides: TGTGCCAGCAGCCGAAAAAAGAGGCAACTAGGGGGAGAACAGTACGAGCAGTACTTC.

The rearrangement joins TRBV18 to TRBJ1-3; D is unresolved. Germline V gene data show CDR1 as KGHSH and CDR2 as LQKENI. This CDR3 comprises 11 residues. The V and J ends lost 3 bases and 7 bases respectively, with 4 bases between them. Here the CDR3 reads CASSPENTIYF. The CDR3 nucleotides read TGTGCCAGCTCACCCGAGAACACCATATATTTT.

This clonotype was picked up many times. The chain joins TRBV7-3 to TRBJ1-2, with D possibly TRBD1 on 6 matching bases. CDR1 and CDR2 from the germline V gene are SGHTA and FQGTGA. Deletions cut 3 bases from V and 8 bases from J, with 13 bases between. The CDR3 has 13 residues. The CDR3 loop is CASSFDRKIGYTF. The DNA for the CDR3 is TGTGCCAGCAGCTTCGACAGGAAGATCGGCTACACCTTC. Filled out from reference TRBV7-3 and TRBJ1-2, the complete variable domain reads GAGVSQTPSNKVTEKGKYVELRCDPISGHTALYWYRQSLGQGPEFLIYFQGTGAADDSGLPNDRFFAVRPEGSVSTLKIQRTERGDSAVYLCASSFDRKIGYTFGSGTRLTVV.

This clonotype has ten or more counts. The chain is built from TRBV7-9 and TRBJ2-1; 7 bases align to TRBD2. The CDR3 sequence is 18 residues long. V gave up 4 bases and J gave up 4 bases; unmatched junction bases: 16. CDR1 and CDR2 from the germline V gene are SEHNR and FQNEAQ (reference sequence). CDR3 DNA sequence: TGTGCCAGCAGCTCTGCCGGGAGGACCGAAAGAAGATACAATGAGCAGTTCTTC. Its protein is CASSSAGRTERRYNEQFF.

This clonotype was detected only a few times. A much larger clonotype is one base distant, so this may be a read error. As DNA, the CDR3 is TGTGCCAGCAGCCAAAGCGGAGAGACCCAGTGCTTC. Encoded protein: CASSQSGETQCF. The V and J genes are TRBV6-1 and TRBJ2-5; D is perhaps TRBD2 (5 bases). The CDR3 is 12 amino acids. CDR1 MNHNS and CDR2 SASEGT come from the germline V gene.

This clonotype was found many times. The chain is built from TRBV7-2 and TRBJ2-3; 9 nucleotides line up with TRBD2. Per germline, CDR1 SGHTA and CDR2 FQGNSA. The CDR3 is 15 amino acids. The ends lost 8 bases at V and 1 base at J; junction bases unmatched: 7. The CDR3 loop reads CASAAGGPGTDTQYF. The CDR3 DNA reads TGTGCCAGCGCGGCGGGAGGGCCGGGCACAGATACGCAGTATTTT.

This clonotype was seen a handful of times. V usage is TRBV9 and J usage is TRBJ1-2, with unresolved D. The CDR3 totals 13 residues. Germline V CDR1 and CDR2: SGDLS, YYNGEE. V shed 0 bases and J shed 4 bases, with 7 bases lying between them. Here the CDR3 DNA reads TGTGCCAGCAGCGTAGCCCCTCTCTATGGCTACACCTTC. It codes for CASSVAPLYGYTF.

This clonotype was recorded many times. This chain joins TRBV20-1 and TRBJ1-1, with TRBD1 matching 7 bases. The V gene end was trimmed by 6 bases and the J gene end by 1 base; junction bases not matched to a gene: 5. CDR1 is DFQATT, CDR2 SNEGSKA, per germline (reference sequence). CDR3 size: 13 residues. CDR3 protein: CSALDRSNTEAFF. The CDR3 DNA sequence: TGCAGTGCCTTGGACAGGTCGAACACTGAAGCTTTCTTT.

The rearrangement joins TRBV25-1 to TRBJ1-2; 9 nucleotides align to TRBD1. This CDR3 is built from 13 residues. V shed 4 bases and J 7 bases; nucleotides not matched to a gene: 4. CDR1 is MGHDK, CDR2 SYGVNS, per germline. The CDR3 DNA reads TGTGCCAGCAGTGCCCGGGACAGGGTTGGCTACACCTTC. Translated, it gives CASSARDRVGYTF.

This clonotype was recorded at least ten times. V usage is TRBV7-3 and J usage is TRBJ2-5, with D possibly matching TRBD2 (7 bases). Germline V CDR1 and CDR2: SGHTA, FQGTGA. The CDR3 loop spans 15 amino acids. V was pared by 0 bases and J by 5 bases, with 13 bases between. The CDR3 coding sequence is TGTGCCAGCAGCTTAACTGGGGGGGCCTTGGAGACCCAGTACTTC. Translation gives CASSLTGGALETQYF.

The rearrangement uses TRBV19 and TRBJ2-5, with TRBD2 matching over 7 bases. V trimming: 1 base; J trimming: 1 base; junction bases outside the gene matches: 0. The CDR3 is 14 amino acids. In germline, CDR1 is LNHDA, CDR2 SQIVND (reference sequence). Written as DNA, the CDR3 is TGTGCCAGTAGTATAGCGGGAGGCCAAGAGACCCAGTACTTC. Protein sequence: CASSIAGGQETQYF.